This TCR beta chain was sequenced for a study of identical twins. This clonotype appeared a few times. MiXCR, applied by TCRdb to the 5' RACE reads, yields one record per CDR3 protein. The data contain nearly 650,000 distinct CDR3 sequences, just over 7% of them singletons. These same data were also listed under a study on yellow fever vaccine responses in identical twins.

This sequence originates from a woman between 18 and 29 years old in good health. Source material: PBMCs.

CDR3 protein: CASSYSGGTGTGELFF. The CDR3 nucleotides read TGTGCCAGCAGTTACTCGGGCGGGACGGGCACCGGGGAGCTGTTTTTT. The rearrangement joins TRBV6-5 to TRBJ2-2, with D perhaps matching TRBD2 (6 bases). The V gene's germline CDR1 is MNHEY and CDR2 SVGAGI. V was cut by 0 bases and J by 4 bases, with 12 bases left in between. The CDR3 covers 16 residues.